This TCR beta chain was identified during a study of blood T cell repertoires in COVID-19. Study as a whole: COVID-19 samples collected from the United States, Italy and Spain covered acute and convalescent phases. PBMCs, B-cell-depleted T cells, or T cells were the source of the cDNA or gDNA that made up the material.

In the original processing: Nucleated cell number was recorded as an estimate derived from reference gene primer amplification. Using immunoSEQ multiplex PCR, the repertoire was profiled, and TCRdb retains in-frame clones only, with some absent. The V and J calls and clone size were taken over from that table, and D and trimming were inferred from the DNA. The sample lists around 65,000 clones; 70% to 85% were seen once. This CDR3 has 15 residues. V was clipped by 5 bases and J by 5 bases, with 17 bases between them. Germline V lookup: CDR1 SGHDN, CDR2 FVKESK. The clonotype comes from an elderly man with active COVID-19. The rearrangement uses TRBV14 and TRBJ2-3, with D maybe TRBD1 (6 bases). Specimen: peripheral blood. The CDR3 spells CASSSIGTPLDTQYF. The CDR3 DNA sequence: TGTGCCAGCAGCTCTATCGGGACACCTCTAGATACGCAGTATTTT.